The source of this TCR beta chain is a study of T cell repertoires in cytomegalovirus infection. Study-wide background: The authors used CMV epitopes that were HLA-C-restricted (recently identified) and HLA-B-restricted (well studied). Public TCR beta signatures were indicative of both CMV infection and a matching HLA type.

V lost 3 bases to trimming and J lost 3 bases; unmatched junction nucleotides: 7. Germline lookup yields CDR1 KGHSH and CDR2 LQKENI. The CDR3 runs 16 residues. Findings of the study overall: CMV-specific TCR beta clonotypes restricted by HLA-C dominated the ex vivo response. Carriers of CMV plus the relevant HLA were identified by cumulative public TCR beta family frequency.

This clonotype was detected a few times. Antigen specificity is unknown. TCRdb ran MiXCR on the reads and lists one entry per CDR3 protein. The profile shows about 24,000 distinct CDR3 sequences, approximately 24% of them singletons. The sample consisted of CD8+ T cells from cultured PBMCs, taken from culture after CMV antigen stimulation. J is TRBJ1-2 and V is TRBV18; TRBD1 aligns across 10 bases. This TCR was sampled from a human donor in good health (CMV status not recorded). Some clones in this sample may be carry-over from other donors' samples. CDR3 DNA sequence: TGTGCCAGCTCACCCCGGGACAGGGGTACTTACTATGGCTACACCTTC. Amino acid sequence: CASSPRDRGTYYGYTF. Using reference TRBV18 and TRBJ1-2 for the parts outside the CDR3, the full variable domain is NAGVMQNPRHLVRRRGQEARLRCSPMKGHSHVYWYRQLPEEGLKFMVYLQKENIIDESGMPKERFSAEFPKEGPSILRIQQVVRGDSAAYFCASSPRDRGTYYGYTFGSGTRLTVV.